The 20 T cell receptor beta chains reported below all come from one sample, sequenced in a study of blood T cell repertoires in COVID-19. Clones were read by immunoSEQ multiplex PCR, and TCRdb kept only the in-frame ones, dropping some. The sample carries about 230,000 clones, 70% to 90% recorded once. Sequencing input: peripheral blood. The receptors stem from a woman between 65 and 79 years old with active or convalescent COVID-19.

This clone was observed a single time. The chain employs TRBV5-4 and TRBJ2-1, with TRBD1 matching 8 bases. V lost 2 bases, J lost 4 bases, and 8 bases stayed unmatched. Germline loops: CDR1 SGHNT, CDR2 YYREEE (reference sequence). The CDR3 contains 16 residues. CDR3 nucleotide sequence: TGTGCCAGCAGCTTAAACTCTCAGGGGGCTTACAATGAGCAGTTCTTC. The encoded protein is CASSLNSQGAYNEQFF.

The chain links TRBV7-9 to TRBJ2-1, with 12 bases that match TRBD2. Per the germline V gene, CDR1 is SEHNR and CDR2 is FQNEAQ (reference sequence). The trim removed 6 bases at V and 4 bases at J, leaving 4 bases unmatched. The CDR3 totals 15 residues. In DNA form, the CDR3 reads TGTGCCAGCAGACGCACTAGCGGGGGGTACAATGAGCAGTTCTTC. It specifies CASRRTSGGYNEQFF.

The CDR3 region is CASSLQDYGYTF. CDR3 coding DNA: TGTGCCAGCAGTTTACAGGACTATGGCTACACCTTC. The gene calls are TRBV28 and TRBJ1-2, with D uncertain. The CDR3 consists of 12 residues. Germline CDR1 is MDHEN and CDR2 is SYDVKM. Trimming removed 2 bases at V and 3 bases at J, with 4 bases between.

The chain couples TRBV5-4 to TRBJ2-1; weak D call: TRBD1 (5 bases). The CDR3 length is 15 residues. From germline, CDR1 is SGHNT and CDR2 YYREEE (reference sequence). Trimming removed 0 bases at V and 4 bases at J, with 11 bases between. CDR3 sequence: CASSLDRTSYNEQFF. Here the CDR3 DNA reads TGTGCCAGCAGCTTGGACAGGACCTCATACAATGAGCAGTTCTTC.

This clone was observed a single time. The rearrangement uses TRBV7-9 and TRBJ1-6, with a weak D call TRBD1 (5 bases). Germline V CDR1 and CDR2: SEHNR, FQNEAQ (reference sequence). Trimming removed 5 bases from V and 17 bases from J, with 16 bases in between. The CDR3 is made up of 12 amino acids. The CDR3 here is CASSATGNIFHF. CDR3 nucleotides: TGTGCCAGCAGCGCAACAGGAAACATCTTCCACTTT.

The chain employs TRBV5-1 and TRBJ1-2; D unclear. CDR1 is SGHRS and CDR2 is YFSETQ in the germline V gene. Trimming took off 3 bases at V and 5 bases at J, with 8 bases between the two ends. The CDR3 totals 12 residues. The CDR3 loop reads CASSSTEYGYTF. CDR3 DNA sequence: TGCGCCAGCAGCTCAACTGAGTATGGCTACACCTTC.

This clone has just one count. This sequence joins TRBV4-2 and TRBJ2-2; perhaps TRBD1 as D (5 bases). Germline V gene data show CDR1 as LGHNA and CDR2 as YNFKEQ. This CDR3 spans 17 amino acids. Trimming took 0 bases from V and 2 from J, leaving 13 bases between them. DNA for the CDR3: TGTGCCAGCAGCCAAGATCAAAGGCGGACAAACACCGGGGAGCTGTTTTTT. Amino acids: CASSQDQRRTNTGELFF.

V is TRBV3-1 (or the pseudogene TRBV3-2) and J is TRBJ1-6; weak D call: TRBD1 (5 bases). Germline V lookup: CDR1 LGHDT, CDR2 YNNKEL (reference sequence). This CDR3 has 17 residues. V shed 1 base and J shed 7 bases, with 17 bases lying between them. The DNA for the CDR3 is TGTGCCAGCAGCCAAGGGGTCGGGTGGACAAGAAATTCACCCCTCCACTTT. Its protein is CASSQGVGWTRNSPLHF.

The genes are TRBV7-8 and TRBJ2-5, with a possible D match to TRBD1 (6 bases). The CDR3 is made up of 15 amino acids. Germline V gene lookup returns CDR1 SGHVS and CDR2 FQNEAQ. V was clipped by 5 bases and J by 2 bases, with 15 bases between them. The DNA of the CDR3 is TGTGCCAGCAGCACCCGACAGGACATGCAAGAGACCCAGTACTTC. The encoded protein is CASSTRQDMQETQYF.

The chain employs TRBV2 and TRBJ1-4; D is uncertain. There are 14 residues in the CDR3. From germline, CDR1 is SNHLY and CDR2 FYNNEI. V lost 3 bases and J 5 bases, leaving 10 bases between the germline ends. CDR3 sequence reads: CASSERTGNEKLFF. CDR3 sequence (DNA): TGTGCCAGCAGTGAGAGGACTGGAAATGAAAAACTGTTTTTT.

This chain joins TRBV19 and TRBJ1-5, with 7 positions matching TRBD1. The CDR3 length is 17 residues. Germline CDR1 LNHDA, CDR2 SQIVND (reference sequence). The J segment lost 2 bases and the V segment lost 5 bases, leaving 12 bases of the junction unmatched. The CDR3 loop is CASSAHLQGSGNQPQHF. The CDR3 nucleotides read TGTGCCAGTAGTGCCCACTTACAGGGGTCGGGCAATCAGCCCCAGCATTTT.

As DNA, the CDR3 is TGCGCCAGCAGCCAAGGAGGACAGACCTATGGCTACACCTTC. It encodes CASSQGGQTYGYTF. V gene TRBV4-1 combines with J gene TRBJ1-2; tentatively, D is TRBD1 (6 bases). The V gene lost 1 base and the J gene lost 4 bases, with 10 bases spanning the gap. The CDR3 sequence is 14 residues long. The germline V gene encodes CDR1 MGHRA and CDR2 YSYEKL.

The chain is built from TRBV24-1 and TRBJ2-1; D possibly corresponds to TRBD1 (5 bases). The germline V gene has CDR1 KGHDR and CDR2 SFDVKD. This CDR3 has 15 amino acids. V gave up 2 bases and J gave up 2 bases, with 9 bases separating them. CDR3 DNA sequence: TGTGCCACCAGTGATTCGAGGACACCCTACAATGAGCAGTTCTTC. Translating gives CATSDSRTPYNEQFF.

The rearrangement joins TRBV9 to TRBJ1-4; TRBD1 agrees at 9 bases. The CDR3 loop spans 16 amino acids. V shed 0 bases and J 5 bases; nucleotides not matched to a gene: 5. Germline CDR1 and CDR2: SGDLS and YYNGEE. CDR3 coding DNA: TGTGCCAGCAGCGTAGGGACAGGGGCCCTCAATGAAAAACTGTTTTTT. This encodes CASSVGTGALNEKLFF. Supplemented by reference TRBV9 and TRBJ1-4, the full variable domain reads DSGVTQTPKHLITATGQRVTLRCSPRSGDLSVYWYQQSLDQGLQFLIQYYNGEERAKGNILERFSAQQFPDLHSELNLSSLELGDSALYFCASSVGTGALNEKLFFGSGTQLSVL.

DNA for the CDR3: TGTGCCAGCAGCTCCGGGACTAGCGTCCTCGAGCAGTACTTC. This encodes CASSSGTSVLEQYF. The chain uses TRBV11-2 and TRBJ2-7; TRBD2 matches 10 bases. This CDR3 contains 14 residues. Germline-derived CDR1 and CDR2 are SGHAT and FQNNGV. V shed 4 bases, J shed 6 bases, and the junction held 6 bases outside the gene matches.

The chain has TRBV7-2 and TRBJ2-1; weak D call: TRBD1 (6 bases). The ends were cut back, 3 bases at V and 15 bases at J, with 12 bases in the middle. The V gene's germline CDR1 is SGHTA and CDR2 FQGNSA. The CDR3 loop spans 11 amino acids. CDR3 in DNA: TGTGCCAGCAGCTTCACAGGGTCGGGGTTCTTC. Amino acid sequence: CASSFTGSGFF.

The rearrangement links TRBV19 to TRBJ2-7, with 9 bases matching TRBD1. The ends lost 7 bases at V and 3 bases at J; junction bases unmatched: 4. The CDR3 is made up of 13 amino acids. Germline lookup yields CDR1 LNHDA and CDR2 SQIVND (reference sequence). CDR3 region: CASTGQGNYEQYF. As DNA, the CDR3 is TGTGCCAGTACGGGACAGGGCAACTACGAGCAGTACTTC.

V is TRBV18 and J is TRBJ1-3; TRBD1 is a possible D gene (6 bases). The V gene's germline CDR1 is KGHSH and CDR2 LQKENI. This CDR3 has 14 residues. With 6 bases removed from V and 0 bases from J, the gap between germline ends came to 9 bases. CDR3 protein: CASSQDSSGNTIYF. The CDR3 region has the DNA TGTGCCAGCTCCCAGGACAGCTCTGGAAACACCATATATTTT.

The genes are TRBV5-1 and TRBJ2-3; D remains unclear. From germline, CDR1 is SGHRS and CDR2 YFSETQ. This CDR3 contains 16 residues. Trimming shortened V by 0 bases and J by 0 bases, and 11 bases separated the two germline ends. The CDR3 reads CASSLAAATSTDTQYF. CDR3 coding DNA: TGCGCCAGCAGCTTGGCTGCGGCAACTAGCACAGATACGCAGTATTTT.

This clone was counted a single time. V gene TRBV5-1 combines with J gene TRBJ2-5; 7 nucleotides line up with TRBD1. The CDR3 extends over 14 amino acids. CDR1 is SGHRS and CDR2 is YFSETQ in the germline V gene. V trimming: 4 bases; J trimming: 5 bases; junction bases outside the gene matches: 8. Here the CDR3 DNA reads TGCGCCAGCAGCAACTCACAGGGGTGGGAGACCCAGTACTTC. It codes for CASSNSQGWETQYF.